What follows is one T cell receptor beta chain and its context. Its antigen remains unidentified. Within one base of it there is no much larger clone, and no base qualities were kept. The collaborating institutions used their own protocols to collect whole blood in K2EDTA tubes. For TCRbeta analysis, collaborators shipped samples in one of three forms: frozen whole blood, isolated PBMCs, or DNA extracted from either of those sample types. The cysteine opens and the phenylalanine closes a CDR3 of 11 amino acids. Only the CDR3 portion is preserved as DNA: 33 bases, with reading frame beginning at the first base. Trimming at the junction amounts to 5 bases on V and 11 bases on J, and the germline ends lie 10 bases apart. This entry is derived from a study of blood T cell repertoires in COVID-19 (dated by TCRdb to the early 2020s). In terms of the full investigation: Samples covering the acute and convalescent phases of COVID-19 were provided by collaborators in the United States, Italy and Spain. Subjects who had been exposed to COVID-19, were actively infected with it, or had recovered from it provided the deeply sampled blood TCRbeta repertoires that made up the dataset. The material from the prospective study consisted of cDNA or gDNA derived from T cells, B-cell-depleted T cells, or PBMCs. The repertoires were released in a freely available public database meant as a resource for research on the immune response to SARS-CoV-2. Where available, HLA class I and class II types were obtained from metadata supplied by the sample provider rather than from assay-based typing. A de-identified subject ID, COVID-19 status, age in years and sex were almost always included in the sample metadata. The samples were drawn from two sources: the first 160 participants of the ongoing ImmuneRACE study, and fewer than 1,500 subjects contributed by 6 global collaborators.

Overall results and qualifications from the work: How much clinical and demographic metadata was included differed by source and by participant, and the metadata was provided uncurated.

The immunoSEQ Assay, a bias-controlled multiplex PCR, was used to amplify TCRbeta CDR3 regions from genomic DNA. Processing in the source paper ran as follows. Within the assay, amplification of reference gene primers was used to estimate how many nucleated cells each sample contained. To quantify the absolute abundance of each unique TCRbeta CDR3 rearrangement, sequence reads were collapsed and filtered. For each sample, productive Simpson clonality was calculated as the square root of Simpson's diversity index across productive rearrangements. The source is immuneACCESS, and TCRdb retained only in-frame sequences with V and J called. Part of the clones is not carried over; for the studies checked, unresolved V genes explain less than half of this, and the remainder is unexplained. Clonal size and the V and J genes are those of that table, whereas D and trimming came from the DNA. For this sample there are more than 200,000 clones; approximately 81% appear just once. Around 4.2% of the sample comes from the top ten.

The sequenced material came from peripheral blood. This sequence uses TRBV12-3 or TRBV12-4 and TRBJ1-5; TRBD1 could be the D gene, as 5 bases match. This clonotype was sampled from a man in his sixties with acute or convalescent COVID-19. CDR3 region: CASSPLRAQHF. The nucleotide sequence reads TGTGCCAGCAGTCCCCTCAGGGCCCAGCATTTT.